This T cell receptor beta chain was captured in a study of immune evolution from preneoplasia to lung adenocarcinoma. The length of the CDR3 is 15 residues. Trimming shortened V by 0 bases and J by 4 bases, and 10 bases separated the two germline ends. The V gene's germline CDR1 is SGHRS and CDR2 YFSETQ. TCRdb's copy holds only in-frame clones and misses some; the assay was immunoSEQ multiplex PCR. The sample includes 9,000 to 10,000 clones, 80% seen only once; the top ten take 4.9%. The V call is TRBV5-1, the J call TRBJ2-2; D is uncertain. This receptor was taken from a person aged 65 to 79 with lung adenocarcinoma. Some clones in this sample may be carry-over from other donors' samples. Sequencing was performed on FFPE minimally invasive lung adenocarcinoma tissue. The CDR3 loop is CASSLVEDTTGELFF. DNA of the CDR3: TGCGCCAGCAGCTTGGTCGAGGATACCACCGGGGAGCTGTTTTTT.